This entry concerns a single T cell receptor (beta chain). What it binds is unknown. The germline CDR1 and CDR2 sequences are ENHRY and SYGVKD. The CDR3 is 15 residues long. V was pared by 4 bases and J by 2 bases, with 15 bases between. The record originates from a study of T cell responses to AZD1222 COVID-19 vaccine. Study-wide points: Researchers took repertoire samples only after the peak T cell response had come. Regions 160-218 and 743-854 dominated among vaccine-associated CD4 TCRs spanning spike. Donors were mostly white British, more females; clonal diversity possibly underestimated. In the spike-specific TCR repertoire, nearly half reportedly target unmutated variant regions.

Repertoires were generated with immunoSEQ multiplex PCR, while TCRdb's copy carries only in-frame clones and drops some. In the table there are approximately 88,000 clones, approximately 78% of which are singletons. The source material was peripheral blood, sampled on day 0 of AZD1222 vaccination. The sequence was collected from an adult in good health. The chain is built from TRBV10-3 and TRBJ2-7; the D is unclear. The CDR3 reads CAISGGTGLAYEQYF. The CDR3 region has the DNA TGTGCCATCAGTGGGGGAACCGGGCTAGCCTACGAGCAGTACTTC.